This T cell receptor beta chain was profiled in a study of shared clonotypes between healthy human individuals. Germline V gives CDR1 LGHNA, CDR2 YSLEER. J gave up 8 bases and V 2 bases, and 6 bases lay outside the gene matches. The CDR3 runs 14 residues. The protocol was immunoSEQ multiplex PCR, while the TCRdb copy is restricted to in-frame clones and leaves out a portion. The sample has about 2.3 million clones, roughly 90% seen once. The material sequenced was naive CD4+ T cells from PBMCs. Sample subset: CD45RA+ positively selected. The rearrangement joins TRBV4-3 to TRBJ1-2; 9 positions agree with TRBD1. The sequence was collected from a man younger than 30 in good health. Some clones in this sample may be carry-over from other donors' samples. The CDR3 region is CASSQLGTGNGYTF. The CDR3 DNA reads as TGCGCCAGCAGCCAACTGGGGACAGGGAACGGCTACACCTTC.